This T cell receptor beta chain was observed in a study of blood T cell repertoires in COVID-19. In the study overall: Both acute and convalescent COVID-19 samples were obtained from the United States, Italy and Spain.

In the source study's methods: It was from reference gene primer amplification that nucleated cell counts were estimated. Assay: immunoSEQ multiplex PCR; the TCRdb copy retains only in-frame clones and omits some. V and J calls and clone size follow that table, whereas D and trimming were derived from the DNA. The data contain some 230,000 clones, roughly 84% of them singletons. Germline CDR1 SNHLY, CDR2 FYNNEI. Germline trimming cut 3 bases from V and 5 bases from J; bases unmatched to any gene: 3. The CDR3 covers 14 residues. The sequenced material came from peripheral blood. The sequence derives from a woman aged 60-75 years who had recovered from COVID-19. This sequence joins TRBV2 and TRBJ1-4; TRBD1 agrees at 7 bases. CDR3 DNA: TGTGCCAGCAGTGACGGACAGGCGAATGAAAAACTGTTTTTT. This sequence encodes CASSDGQANEKLFF.